This entry concerns a single T cell receptor (beta chain). The germline CDR1 and CDR2 sequences are SQVTM and ANQGSEA. V shed 4 bases, J shed 5 bases, and the junction held 7 bases outside the gene matches. The CDR3 runs 14 residues. This entry comes from a study of blood T cell repertoires in COVID-19. Study-wide context: Some COVID-19 samples were acute and others convalescent; all came from the United States, Italy and Spain. T cells, B-cell-depleted T cells, or PBMCs supplied cDNA or gDNA.

Original analysis: Nucleated cell number was recorded as an estimate derived from reference gene primer amplification. Profiled with immunoSEQ multiplex PCR; TCRdb holds only in-frame clones, not every one. V and J calls and clone size are those listed in that table; D and trimming were worked out from the DNA. Of roughly 50,000 clones listed, just over 90% are singletons. Material for sequencing was peripheral blood. This clonotype was sampled from a woman in her 40s with active COVID-19. V is TRBV29-1 and J is TRBJ2-3, with TRBD2 matching 9 bases. The DNA of the CDR3 is TGCAGCGTTGTCGCGGGGGGGCTGGTAGATACGCAGTATTTT. The encoded protein is CSVVAGGLVDTQYF.